This entry concerns a single TCR delta chain. It is likely a read error: a sequence one base away is far more abundant. The same CDR3 can be traced to other DNA sequences in this sample. This sample was taken from a study of gamma-delta T cells after stem cell transplantation. TCRdb re-processed the RT-PCR reads using CATT. The data show over 1,100 delta-chain clones, around 16% seen once. This CDR3 comprises 18 residues. Germline V gene sequence: CDR1 TVYSNPD, CDR2 GDNSRS (reference sequence). This receptor was obtained from a human donor. It is not recorded whose cells these are; they may come from a transplant donor. The sequenced sample consisted of gamma-delta T cells. The chain joins TRDV3 to TRDJ1; 9 positions agree with TRDD3. The CDR3 reads CAFTTTTMGGYHTDKLIF. The CDR3 DNA reads TGTGCCTTTACTACTACTACGATGGGGGGATACCACACCGATAAGCTCATCTTT.